This TCR beta chain was profiled in a study of T cell responses to AZD1222 COVID-19 vaccine. This table comes from immunoSEQ multiplex PCR, and its TCRdb copy is limited to in-frame clones, with some not included. This sample has just under 90,000 clones, with almost 90% found just once. The V end lost 0 bases, the J end lost 3 bases, and 8 bases lay between the germline ends. The germline V gene encodes CDR1 MNHNY and CDR2 SVGAGI (reference sequence). The CDR3 sequence is 14 residues long. The sequence was collected from an adult in good health. The sequencing here drew on peripheral blood, taken on day 0 of MenACWY control vaccination. The J gene is TRBJ1-1, the V gene TRBV6-6, with D unresolved. CDR3 region: CASSYSRIDTEAFF. Written as DNA, the CDR3 is TGTGCCAGCAGTTACTCGCGGATCGACACTGAAGCTTTCTTT.